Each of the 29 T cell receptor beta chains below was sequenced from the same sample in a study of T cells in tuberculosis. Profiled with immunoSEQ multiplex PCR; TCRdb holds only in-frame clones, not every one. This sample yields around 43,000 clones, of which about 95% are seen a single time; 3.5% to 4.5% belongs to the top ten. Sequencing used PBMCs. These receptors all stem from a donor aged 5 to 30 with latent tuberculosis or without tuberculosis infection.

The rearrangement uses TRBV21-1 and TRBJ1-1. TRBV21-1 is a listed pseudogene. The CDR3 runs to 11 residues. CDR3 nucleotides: TGTGCCAGCATCCCGGAGCCAGAAGCTTTCTTT. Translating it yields CASIPEPEAFF.

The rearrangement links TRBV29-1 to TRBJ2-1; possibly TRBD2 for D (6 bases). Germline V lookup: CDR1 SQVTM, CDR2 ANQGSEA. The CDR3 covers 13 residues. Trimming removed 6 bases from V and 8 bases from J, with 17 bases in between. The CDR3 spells CSVGTDEFDEQFF. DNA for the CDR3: TGCAGCGTCGGGACTGATGAGTTCGATGAGCAGTTCTTC.

The CDR3 loop is CATGQTWRFQDRGYTEAFF. CDR3 coding DNA: TGTGCCACCGGTCAAACTTGGAGGTTTCAGGACAGGGGTTACACTGAAGCTTTCTTT. The rearrangement uses TRBV7-9 and TRBJ1-1; 9 nucleotides align to TRBD1. Losses at the gene ends were 10 bases for V and 3 bases for J; bases not matched to a gene: 24. There are 19 residues in the CDR3. The germline CDR1 and CDR2 sequences are SEHNR and FQNEAQ (reference sequence).

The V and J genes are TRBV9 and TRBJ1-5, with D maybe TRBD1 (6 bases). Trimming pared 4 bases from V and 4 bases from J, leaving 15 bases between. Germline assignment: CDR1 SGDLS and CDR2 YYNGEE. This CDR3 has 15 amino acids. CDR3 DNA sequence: TGTGCCAGCAGCCCGCAGGGGACGAGTAATCAGCCCCAGCATTTT. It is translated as CASSPQGTSNQPQHF.

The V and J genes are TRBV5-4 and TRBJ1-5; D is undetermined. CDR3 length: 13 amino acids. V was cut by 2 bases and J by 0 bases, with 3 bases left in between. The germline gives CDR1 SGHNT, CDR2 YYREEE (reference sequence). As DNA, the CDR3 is TGTGCCAGCAGCTTCGGTAGCAATCAGCCCCAGCATTTT. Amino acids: CASSFGSNQPQHF.

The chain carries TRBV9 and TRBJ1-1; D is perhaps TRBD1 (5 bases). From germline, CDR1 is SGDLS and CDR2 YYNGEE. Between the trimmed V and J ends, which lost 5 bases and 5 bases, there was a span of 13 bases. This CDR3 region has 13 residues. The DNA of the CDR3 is TGTGCCAGCAGTACTGGGGCGGAAACTGAAGCTTTCTTT. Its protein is CASSTGAETEAFF.

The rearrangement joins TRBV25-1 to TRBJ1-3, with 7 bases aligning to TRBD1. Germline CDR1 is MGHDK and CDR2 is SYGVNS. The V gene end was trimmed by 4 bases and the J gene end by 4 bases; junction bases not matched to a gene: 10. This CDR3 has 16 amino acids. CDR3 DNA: TGTGCCAGCAGTGGGAGGGACAGCGTTGCCGGAAACACCATATATTTT. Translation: CASSGRDSVAGNTIYF.

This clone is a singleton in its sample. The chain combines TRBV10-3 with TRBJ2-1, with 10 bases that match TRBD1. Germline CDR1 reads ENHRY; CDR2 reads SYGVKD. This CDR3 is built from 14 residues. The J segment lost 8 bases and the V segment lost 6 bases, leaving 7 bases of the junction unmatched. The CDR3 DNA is TGTGCCATCAGGCGGGACAGGGGTAGGGATGAGCAGTTCTTC. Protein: CAIRRDRGRDEQFF.

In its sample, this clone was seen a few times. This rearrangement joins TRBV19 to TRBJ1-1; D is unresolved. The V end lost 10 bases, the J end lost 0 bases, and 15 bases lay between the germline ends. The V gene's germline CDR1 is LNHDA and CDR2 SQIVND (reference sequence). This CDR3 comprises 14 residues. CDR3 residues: CATKRFFMNTEAFF. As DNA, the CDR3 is TGTGCCACCAAGAGATTTTTCATGAACACTGAAGCTTTCTTT.

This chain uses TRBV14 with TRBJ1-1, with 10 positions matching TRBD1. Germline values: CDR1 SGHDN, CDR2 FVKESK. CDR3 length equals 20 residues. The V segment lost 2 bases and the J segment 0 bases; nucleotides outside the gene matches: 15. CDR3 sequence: CASSQHITGTGVKMNTEAFF. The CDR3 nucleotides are TGTGCCAGCAGCCAACATATAACCGGGACAGGGGTGAAGATGAACACTGAAGCTTTCTTT.

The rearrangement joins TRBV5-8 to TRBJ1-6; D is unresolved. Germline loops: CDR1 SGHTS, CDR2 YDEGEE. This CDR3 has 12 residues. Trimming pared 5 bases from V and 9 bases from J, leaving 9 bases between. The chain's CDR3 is CASRRDTSPLHF. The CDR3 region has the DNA TGTGCCAGCAGGAGAGACACTTCACCCCTCCACTTT.

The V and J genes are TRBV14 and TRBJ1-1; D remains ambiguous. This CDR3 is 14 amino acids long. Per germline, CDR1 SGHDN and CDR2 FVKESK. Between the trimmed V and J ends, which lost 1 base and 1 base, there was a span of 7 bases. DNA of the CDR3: TGTGCCAGCAGCCAAGTTCGGGGGAACACTGAAGCTTTCTTT. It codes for CASSQVRGNTEAFF.

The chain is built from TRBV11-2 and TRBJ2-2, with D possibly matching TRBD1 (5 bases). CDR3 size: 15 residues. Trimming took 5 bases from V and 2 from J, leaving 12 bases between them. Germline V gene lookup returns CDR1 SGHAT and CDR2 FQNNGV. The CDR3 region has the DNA TGTGCCAGCAGCGCTCAGACAGTTAACACCGGGGAGCTGTTTTTT. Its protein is CASSAQTVNTGELFF.

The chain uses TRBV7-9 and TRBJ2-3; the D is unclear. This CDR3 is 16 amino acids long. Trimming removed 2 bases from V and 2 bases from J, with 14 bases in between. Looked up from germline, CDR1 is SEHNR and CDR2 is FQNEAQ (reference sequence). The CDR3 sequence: CASSLWPGFSTDTQYF. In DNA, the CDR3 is TGTGCCAGCAGCTTATGGCCCGGGTTTTCCACAGATACGCAGTATTTT.

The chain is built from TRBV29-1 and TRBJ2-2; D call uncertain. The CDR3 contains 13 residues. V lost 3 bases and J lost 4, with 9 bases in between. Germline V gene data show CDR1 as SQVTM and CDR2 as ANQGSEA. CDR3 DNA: TGCAGCGTTGAGGTGGCAGTCACCGGGGAGCTGTTTTTT. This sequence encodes CSVEVAVTGELFF.

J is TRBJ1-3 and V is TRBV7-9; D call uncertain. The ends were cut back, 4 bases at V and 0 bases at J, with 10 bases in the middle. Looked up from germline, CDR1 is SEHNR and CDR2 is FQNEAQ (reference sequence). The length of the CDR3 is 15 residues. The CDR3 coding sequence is TGTGCCAGCAGCTCCAAACCGAGCTCTGGAAACACCATATATTTT. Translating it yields CASSSKPSSGNTIYF.

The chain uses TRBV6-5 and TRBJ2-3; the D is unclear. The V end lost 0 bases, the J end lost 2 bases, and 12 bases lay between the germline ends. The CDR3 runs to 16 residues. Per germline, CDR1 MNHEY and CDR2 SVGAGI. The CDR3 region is CASSYSERLVTDTQYF. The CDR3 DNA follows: TGTGCCAGCAGTTACTCCGAACGACTCGTCACAGATACGCAGTATTTT.

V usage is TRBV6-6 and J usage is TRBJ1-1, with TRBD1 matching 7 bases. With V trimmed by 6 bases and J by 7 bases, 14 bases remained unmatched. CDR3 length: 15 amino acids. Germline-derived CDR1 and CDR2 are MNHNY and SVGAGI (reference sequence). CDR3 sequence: CASRTGQAILHEAFF. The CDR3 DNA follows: TGTGCCAGCAGGACCGGACAGGCCATTCTGCATGAAGCTTTCTTT.

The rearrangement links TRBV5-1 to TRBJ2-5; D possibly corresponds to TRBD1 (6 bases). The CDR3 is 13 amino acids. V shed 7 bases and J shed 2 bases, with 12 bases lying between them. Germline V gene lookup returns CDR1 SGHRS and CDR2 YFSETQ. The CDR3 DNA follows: TGCGCCAGCGGGCGGACAGTTCAAGAGACCCAGTACTTC. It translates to CASGRTVQETQYF.

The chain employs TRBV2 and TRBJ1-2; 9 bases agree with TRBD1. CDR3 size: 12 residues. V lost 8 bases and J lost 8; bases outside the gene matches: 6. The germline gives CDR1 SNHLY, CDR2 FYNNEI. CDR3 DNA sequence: TGTGCCAGCTCCGGACAGGGGAAGGGCTACACCTTC. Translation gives CASSGQGKGYTF.

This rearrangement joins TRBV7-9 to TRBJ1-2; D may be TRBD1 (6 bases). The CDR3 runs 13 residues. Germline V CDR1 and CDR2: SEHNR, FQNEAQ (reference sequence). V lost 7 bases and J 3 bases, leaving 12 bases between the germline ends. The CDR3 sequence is CASTPQGYYGYTF. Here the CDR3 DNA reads TGTGCCAGCACCCCACAGGGATACTATGGCTACACCTTC.

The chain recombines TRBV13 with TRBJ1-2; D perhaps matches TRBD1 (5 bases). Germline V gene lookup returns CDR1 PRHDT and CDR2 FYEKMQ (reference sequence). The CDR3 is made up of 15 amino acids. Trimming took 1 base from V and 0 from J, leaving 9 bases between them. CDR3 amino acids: CASSLDRQTNYGYTF. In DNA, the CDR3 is TGTGCCAGCAGCTTAGATCGACAGACTAACTATGGCTACACCTTC.

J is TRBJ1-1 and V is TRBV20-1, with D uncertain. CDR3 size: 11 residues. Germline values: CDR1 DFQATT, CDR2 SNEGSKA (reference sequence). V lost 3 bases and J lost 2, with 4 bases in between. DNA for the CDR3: TGCAGTGCTAGTTCAAACACTGAAGCTTTCTTT. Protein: CSASSNTEAFF.

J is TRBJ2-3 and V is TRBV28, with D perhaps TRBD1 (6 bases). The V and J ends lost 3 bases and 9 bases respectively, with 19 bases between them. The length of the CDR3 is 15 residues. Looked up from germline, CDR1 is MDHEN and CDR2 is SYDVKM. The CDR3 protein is CASSFGGPIGETQYF. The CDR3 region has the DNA TGTGCCAGCAGTTTTGGGGGCCCCATCGGAGAGACGCAGTATTTT.

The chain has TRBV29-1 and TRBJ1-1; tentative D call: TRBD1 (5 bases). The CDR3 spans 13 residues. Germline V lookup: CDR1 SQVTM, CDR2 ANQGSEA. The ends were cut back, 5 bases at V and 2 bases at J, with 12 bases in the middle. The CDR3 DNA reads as TGCAGCGTTCTCACCAGGGTAAACACTGAAGCTTTCTTT. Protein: CSVLTRVNTEAFF.

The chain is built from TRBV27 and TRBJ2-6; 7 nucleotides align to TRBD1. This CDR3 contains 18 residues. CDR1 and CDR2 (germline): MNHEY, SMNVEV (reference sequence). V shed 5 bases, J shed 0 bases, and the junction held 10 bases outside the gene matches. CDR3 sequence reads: CASSPRTGTYSGANVLTF. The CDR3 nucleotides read TGTGCCAGCAGTCCCCGGACAGGAACGTACTCTGGGGCCAACGTCCTGACTTTC.

CDR3 in DNA: TGTGCCTCGGCCCCACAGGACGCTAACACTGAAGCTTTCTTT. The encoded protein is CASAPQDANTEAFF. The rearrangement links TRBV9 to TRBJ1-1; possibly TRBD1 for D (5 bases). Deletions cut 10 bases from V and 2 bases from J, with 18 bases between. The CDR3 has 14 amino acids. The germline V gene encodes CDR1 SGDLS and CDR2 YYNGEE.

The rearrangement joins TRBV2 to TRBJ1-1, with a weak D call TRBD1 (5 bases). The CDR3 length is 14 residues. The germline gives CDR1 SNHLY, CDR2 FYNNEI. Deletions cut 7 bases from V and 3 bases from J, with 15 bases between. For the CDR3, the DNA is TGTGCCAGCATCCAAAGGCCCAGGGACACTGAAGCTTTCTTT. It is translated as CASIQRPRDTEAFF. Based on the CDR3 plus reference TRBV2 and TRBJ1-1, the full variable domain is EPEVTQTPSHQVTQMGQEVILRCVPISNHLYFYWYRQILGQKVEFLVSFYNNEISEKSEIFDDQFSVERPDGSNFTLKIRSTKLEDSAMYFCASIQRPRDTEAFFGQGTRLTVV.

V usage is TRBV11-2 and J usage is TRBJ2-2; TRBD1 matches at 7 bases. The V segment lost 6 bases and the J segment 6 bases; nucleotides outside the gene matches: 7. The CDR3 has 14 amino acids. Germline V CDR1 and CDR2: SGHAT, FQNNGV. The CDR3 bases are TGTGCCAGCAGTATAGTTCAGGGGGCCGGGGAGCTGTTTTTT. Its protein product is CASSIVQGAGELFF.